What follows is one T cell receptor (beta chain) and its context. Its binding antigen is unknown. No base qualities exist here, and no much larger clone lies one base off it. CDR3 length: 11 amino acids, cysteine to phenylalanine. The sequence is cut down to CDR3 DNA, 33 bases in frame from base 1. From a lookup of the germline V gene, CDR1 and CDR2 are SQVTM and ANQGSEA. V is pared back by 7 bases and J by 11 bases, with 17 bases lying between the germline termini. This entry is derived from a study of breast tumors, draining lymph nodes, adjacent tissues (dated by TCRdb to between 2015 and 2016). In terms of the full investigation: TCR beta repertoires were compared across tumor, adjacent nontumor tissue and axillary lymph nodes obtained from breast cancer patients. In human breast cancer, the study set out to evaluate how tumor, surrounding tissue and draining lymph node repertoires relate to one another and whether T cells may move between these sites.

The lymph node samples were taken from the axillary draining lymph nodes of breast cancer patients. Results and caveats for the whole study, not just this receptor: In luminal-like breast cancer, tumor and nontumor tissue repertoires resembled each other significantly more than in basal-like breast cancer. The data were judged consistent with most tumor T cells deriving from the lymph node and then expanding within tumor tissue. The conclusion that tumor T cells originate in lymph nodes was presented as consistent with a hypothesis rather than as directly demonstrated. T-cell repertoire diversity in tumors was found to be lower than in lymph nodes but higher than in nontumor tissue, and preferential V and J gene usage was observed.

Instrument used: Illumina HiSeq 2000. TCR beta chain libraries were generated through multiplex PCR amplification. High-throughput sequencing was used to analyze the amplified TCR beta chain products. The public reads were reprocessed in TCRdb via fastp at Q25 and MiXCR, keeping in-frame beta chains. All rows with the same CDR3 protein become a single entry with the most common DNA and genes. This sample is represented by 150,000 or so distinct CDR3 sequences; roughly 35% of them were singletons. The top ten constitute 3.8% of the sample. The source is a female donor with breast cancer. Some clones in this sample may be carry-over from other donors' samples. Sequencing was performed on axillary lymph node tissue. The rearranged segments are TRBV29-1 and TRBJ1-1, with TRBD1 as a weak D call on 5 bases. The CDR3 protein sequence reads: CSAEGPTWAFF. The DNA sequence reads TGCAGCGCCGAGGGGCCCACATGGGCTTTCTTT.